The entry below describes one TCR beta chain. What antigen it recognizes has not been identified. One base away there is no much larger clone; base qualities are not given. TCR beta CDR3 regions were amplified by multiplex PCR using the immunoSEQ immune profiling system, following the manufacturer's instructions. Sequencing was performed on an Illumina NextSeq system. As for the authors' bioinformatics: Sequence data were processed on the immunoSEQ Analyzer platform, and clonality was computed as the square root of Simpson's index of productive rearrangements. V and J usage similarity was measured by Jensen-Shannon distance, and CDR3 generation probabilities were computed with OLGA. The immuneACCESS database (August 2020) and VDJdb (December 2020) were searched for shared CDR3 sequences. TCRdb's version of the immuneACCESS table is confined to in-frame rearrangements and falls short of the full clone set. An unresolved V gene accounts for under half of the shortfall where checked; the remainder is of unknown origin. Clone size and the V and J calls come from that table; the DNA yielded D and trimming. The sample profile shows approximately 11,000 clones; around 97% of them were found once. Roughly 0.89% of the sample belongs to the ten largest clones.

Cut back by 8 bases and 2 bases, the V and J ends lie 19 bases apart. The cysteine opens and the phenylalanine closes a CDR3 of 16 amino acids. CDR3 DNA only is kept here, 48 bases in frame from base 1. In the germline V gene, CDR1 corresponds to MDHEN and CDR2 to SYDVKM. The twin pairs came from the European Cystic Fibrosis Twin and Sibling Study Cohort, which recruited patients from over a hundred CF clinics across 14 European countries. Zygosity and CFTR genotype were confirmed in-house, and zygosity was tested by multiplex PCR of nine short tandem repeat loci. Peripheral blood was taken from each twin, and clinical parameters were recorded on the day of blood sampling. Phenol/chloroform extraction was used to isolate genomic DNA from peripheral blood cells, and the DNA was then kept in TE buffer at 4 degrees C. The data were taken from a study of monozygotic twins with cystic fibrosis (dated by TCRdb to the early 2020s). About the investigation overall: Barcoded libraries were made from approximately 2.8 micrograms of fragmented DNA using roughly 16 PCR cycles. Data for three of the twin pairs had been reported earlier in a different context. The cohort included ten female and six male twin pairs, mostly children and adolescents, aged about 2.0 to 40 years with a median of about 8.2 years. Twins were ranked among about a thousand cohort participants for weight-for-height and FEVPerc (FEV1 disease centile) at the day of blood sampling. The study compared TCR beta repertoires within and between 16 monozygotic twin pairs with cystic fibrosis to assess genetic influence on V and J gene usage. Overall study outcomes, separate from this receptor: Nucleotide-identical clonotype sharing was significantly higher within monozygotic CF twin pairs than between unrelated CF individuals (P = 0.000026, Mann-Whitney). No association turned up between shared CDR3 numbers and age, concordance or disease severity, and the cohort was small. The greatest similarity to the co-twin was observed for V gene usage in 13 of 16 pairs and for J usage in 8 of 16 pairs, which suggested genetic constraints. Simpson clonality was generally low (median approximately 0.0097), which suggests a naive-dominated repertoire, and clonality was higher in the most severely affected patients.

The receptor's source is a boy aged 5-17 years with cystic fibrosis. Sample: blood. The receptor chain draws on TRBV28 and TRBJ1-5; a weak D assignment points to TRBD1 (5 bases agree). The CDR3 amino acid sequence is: CASADQGEGGNQPQHF. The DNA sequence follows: TGTGCCAGCGCGGACCAGGGAGAAGGGGGCAATCAGCCCCAGCATTTT.